The present TCR beta chain was sequenced within a study of blood T cells in healthy people across ages. Whole-study results and caveats: Investigators viewed diversity estimates from one million T cells as underestimates, the study reported. Greater diversity and more naive CD4+ cells were seen in long-lived donors than in aged donors.

Of note for this clonotype: Antigen: not known.

Each sample gave at least 6 million isolated PBMCs. CDR3 length: 15 amino acids. Germline V gives CDR1 SQVTM, CDR2 ANQGSEA. Trimming cost V 5 bases and J 11 bases, with 27 bases left between them. Combining a sample-barcoded 5' primer with a J-beta primer mix, a second PCR ran for about 7 to 11 cycles. Each TCR beta cDNA got a 12-nucleotide random molecular identifier. TCRdb recomputed calls from the 5' RACE reads with MiXCR, one row per CDR3 protein. Among about 1.5 million distinct CDR3 sequences listed, around 40% were seen once. Sequenced sample: blood. This chain connects TRBV29-1 to TRBJ2-5; perhaps TRBD1 as D (6 bases). The source is a woman aged 18-35 years in good health. This CDR3 is CSVRIPLQGSDEQYF. As DNA, the CDR3 is TGCAGCGTTCGAATCCCCTTACAGGGTAGCGATGAGCAGTACTTC.